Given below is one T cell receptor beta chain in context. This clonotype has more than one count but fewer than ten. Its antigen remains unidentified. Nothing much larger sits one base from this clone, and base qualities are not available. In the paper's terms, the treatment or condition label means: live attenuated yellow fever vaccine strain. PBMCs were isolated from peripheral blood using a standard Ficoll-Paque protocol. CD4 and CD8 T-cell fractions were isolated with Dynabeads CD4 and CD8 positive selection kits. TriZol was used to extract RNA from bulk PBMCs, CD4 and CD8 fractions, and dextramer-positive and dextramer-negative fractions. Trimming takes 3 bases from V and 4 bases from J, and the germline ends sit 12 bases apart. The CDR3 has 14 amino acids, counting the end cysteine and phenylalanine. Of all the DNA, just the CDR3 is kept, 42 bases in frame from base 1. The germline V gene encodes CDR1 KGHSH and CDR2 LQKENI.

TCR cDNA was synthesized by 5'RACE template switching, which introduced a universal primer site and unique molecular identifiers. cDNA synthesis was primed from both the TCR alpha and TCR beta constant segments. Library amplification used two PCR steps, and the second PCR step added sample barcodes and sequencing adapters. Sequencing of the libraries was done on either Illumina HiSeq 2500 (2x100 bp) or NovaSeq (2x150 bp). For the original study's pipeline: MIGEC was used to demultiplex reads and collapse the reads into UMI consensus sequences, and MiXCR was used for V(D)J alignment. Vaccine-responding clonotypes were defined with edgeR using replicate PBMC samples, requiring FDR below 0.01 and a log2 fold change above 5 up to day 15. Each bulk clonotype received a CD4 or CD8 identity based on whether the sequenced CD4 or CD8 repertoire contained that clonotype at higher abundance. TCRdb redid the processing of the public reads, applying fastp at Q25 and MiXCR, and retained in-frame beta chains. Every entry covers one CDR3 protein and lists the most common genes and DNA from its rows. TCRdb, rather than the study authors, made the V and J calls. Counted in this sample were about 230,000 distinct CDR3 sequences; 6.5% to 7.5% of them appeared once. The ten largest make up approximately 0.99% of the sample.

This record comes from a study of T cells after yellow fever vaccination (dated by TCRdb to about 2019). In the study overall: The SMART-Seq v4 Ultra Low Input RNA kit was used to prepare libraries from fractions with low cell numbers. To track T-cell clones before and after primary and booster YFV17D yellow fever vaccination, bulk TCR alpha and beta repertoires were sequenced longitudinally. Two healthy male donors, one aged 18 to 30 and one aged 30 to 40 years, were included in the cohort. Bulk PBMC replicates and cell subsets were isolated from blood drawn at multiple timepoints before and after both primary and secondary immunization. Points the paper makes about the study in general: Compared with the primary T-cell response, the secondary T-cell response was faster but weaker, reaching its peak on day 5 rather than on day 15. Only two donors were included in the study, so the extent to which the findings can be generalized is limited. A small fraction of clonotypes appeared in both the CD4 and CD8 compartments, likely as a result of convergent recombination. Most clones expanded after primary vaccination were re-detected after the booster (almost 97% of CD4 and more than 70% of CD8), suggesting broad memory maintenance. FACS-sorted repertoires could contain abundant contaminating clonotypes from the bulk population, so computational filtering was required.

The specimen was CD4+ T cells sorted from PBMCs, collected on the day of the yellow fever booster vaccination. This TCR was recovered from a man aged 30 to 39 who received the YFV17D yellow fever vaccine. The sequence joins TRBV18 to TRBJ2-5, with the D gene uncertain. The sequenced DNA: TGTGCCAGCTCACCGGACCAGCTGGCAGAGACCCAGTACTTC. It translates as CASSPDQLAETQYF.